This T cell receptor beta chain emerged from a study of cytomegalovirus exposure and HLA in healthy donors. This clone was seen just once. Its target is not known. Study-level points and caveats: Rates of TCR association differed by HLA locus in a later analysis, with DRB1 highest and HLA-C lowest.

Germline V gene lookup returns CDR1 SGHRS and CDR2 YFSETQ. The CDR3 is 17 amino acids. The junction had 12 bases not matched to a gene; V was cut back by 0 bases and J by 6 bases. Both 60 Vbeta primers and 13 Jbeta primers went into the PCR. The table came from immunoSEQ multiplex PCR; TCRdb's copy has only in-frame clones and leaves some out. Counted here are tens of thousands of clones, 75% to 85% occurring once; the ten biggest clones make up roughly 4.5%. The genes are TRBV5-1 and TRBJ2-1, with 7 bases lining up with TRBD1. The sequence came from a man between 25 and 39 years old in good health and CMV-seronegative. Sequencing was carried out using PBMCs. CDR3: CASSLGVGRGSGNEQFF. As DNA, the CDR3 is TGCGCCAGCAGCTTGGGGGTGGGCAGGGGGTCGGGCAATGAGCAGTTCTTC. Complete variable domain (other parts from reference TRBV5-1 and TRBJ2-1): KAGVTQTPRYLIKTRGQQVTLSCSPISGHRSVSWYQQTPGQGLQFLFEYFSETQRNKGNFPGRFSGRQFSNSRSEMNVSTLELGDSALYLCASSLGVGRGSGNEQFFGPGTRLTVL.